This TCR beta chain was identified in a study of blood T cell repertoires in COVID-19. Across the whole study: Donors in the United States, Italy and Spain gave samples during acute or convalescent COVID-19. T cells, B-cell-depleted T cells, or PBMCs supplied cDNA or gDNA.

The CDR3 is 16 residues long. V dropped 6 bases and J dropped 4; count of bases not matched to a gene: 11. CDR1 and CDR2 (germline): SGHNT, YYREEE (reference sequence). Study processing details: Reference gene primers were amplified, and this amplification served to estimate nucleated cell counts. Profiling relied on immunoSEQ multiplex PCR, and the TCRdb table lists in-frame clones only, not all of them. The V and J calls and clone size come from that table; D and trimming were worked out from the DNA. The sample lists about 240,000 clones, more than 75% occurring once. The sequence was collected from a man older than 75 with acute or convalescent COVID-19. Sample: peripheral blood. The chain carries TRBV5-4 and TRBJ2-3; the match to TRBD2 covers 10 bases. The CDR3 spells CASMLAGARQADTQYF. The CDR3 region has the DNA TGTGCCAGCATGCTAGCGGGAGCCCGGCAGGCAGATACGCAGTATTTT.